The rows below give T cell receptor beta chains drawn from one sample of a study of blood T cells in healthy people across ages. TCRdb redid the calling of the 5' RACE reads with MiXCR, one entry per CDR3 protein. The sample yields hundreds of thousands of distinct CDR3 sequences, under 55% seen once. The specimen sequenced was blood. The receptors derive from an elderly man in good health. CDR3s include the opening cysteine and the closing phenylalanine or tryptophan.

CDR3	V	J
CASSPNLERSFEQFF	TRBV5-1	TRBJ2-1
CASSFTLGGNEQFF	TRBV7-2	TRBJ2-1
CANSIGRRADYGYTF	TRBV12-3/TRBV12-4	TRBJ1-2
CASSFYNQPQHF	TRBV7-6	TRBJ1-5
CSAWDDNFGNTIYF	TRBV29-1	TRBJ1-3
CAISELKPSLRSYNEQFF	TRBV10-3	TRBJ2-1
CASSSGGAGYAGELFF	TRBV6-5	TRBJ2-2
CASSQRGQGAYNEQYF	TRBV4-3	-
CASSQVLAGTNYGYTF	TRBV4-3	TRBJ1-2
CASSRQGDTGELFF	TRBV6-5	TRBJ2-2
CASSPGNRADTQYF	TRBV7-2	TRBJ2-3
CASSLSAPEQYF	TRBV12-3/TRBV12-4	TRBJ2-5
CASSQDGPRGEETQYF	TRBV4-2	-
CASSPSEGGRYEQYF	TRBV7-2	TRBJ2-7